What follows are 5 T cell receptor beta chains derived from one specimen sequenced in a study of cytomegalovirus exposure and HLA in healthy donors (TCRdb year 2017). Library creation used the immunoSEQ multiplex PCR assay. For the multiplex PCR, a mixture combining 60 forward primers for TCR Vbeta segments and 13 reverse primers for TCR Jbeta segments was used. TCRdb carries this immuneACCESS record with in-frame sequences only. Its versions omit some clonotypes, under half of them owing to an unresolved V gene in the studies checked, with the rest unexplained. The sample profile shows roughly 49,000 clones; about four fifths of them were found once. The ten largest clones represent approximately 2.3% of the sample. Sequencing used PBMCs. The receptor set was obtained from a boy younger than 18 in good health and CMV-seropositive.

This clone was observed a handful of times. A read error may produce the germline difference seen at one junction end. The chain recombines TRBV5-8 with TRBJ1-4; D is undetermined. The germline gives CDR1 SGHTS, CDR2 YDEGEE. The CDR3 loop spans 10 amino acids. CDR3 nucleotides: TGTGCCAGCAGCTTGGCCCCCGCGGTCTTT. This gives the protein CASSLAPAVF.

The chain recombines TRBV6-1 with TRBJ2-3, with D possibly TRBD2 on 5 matching bases. There are 13 residues in the CDR3. The V gene's germline CDR1 is MNHNS and CDR2 SASEGT. With 9 bases removed from V and 5 bases from J, the gap between germline ends came to 15 bases. CDR3 protein: CASRAEWGDTQYF. The CDR3 DNA reads as TGTGCCAGTCGAGCGGAGTGGGGAGATACGCAGTATTTT.

The chain is built from TRBV6-5 and TRBJ1-6, with D unresolved. V lost 7 bases and J 0 bases, leaving 10 bases between the germline ends. The germline V gene has CDR1 MNHEY and CDR2 SVGAGI. The CDR3 totals 15 residues. CDR3: CASTSQDSYNSPLHF. DNA for the CDR3: TGTGCCAGCACTTCCCAGGACTCCTATAATTCACCCCTCCACTTT.

The chain has TRBV12-5 and TRBJ1-3; D gene uncertain. The germline gives CDR1 LGHNT, CDR2 FRNRAP. Trimming stripped 2 bases from V and 0 bases from J, with 11 bases between. CDR3 size: 16 residues. The CDR3 DNA sequence: TGTGCTAGTGGTTTGTCCCCGAGGCTCTCTGGAAACACCATATATTTT. It translates to CASGLSPRLSGNTIYF.

This clone was seen just once. The chain carries TRBV5-4 and TRBJ2-3; 7 positions agree with TRBD2. The CDR3 contains 14 residues. CDR1 SGHNT and CDR2 YYREEE come from the germline V gene (reference sequence). The V and J ends lost 1 base and 5 bases, in that order; junction bases with no gene match: 4. The DNA for the CDR3 is TGTGCCAGCAGCTTGTGGCTAGCGGAAGATACGCAGTATTTT. It translates to CASSLWLAEDTQYF.